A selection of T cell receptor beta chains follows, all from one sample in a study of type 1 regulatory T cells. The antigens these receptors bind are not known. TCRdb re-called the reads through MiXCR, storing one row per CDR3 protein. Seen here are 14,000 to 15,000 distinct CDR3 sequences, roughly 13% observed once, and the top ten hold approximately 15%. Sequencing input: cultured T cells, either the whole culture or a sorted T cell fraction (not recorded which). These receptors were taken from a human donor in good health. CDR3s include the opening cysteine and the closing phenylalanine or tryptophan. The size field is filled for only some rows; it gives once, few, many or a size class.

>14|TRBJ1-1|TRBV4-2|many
CASSQEGRNTEAFF
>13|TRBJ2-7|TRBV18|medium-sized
CASSPVPNSEQYF
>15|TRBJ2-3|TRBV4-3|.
CASSLGPTSADTQYF
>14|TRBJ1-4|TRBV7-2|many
CASSPTGFNEKLFF
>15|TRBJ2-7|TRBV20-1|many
CSAREGLAGVYEQYF
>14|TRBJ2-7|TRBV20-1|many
CSTGTPLSSYEQYF
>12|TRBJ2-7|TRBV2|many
CASSPQGYEQYF
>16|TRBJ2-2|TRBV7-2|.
CAGSLAPLLSTGELFF
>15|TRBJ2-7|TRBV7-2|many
CASSLGSGPMYEQYF
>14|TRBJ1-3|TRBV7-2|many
CASSPSLSGNTIYF
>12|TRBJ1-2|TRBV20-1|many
CSATRQGGGYTF
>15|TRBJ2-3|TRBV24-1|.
CATSDSGQGADTQYF
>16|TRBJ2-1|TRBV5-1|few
CASSLVLQGDHNEQFF
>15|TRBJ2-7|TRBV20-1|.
CSARDPSEKTYEQYF
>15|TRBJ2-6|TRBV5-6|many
CASSFLGGGANVLTF
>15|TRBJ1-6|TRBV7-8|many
CASSLGFPGDSPLHF
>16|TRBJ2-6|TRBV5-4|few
CASSLLGPTGANVLTF
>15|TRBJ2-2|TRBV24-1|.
CATSDLNRPGGELFF
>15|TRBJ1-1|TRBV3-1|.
CASSQGQGDVTEAFF
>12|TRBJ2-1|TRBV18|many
CASSPWDDEQFF
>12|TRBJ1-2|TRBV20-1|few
CSASSTAVGYTF
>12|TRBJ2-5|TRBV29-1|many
CSVAPRAAGQYF
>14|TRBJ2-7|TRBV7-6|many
CASSLAHNAYEQYF
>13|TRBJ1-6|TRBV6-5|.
CATTSTRNSPLHF
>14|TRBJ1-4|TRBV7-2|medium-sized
CASRKDRGAEKLFF
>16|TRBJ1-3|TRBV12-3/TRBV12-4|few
CATRDSAPEKGNTIYF
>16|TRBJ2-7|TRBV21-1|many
CASTPPPGTANYEQYF
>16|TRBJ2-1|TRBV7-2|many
CASSRSSGAVNNEQFF
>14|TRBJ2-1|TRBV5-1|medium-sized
CASSLGQNYNEQFF
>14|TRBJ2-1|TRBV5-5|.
CASSSQGANNEQFF
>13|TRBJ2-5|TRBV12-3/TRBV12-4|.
CASGRDSQETQYF
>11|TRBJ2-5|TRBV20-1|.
CSVLGEETQYF
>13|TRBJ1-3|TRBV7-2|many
CASSYYTDVGIYF
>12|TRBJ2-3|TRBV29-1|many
CSVVSASDTQYF
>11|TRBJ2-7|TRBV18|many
CASSGTYEQYF
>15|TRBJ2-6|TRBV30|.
CAWSRTRTGANVLTF
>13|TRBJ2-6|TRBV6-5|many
CASRTSGANVLTF
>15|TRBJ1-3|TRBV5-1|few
CASSLAGTAGNTIYF
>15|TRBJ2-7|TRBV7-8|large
CASSLSTGGPYEQYF